Here is one TCR beta chain with its context. Assay: immunoSEQ multiplex PCR; the TCRdb copy retains only in-frame clones and omits some. The sample yields 200,000 to 250,000 clones, about four fifths seen once. Germline V gene sequence: CDR1 LNHDA, CDR2 SQIVND (reference sequence). V lost 6 bases to trimming and J lost 7 bases, with 13 bases between them. The CDR3 runs 14 residues. This sample is drawn from a study of blood T cell repertoires in COVID-19. The chain uses TRBV19 and TRBJ1-6; TRBD1 might be the D (6 bases). Sequencing was performed on peripheral blood. This TCR came from a man aged 50-59 years with active or convalescent COVID-19. The CDR3 loop reads CASSLQGKNSPLHF. The CDR3 DNA sequence: TGTGCCAGTAGCCTACAGGGAAAAAATTCACCCCTCCACTTT.